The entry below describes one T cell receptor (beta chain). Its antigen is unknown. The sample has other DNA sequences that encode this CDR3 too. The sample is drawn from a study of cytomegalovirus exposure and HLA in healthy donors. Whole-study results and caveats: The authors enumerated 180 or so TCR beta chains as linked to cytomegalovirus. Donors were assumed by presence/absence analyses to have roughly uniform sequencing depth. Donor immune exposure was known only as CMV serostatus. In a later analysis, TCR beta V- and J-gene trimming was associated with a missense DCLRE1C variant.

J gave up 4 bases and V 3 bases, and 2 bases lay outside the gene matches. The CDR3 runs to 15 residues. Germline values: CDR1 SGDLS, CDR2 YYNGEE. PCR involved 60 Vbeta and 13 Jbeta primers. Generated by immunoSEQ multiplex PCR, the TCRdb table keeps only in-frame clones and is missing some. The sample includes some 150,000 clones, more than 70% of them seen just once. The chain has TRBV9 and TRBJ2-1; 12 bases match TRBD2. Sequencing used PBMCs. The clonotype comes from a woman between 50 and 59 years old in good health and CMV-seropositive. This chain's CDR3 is CASSEGLAGYNEQFF. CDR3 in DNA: TGTGCCAGCAGCGAGGGACTAGCGGGTTACAATGAGCAGTTCTTC.